These 32 T cell receptor beta chains share one sample of origin, sequenced in a study of identifying expanded T cells in peripheral blood. Generated by immunoSEQ multiplex PCR, the TCRdb table keeps only in-frame clones and is missing some. Found here are about 81,000 clones, about 83% of them singletons; the top ten hold 15% to 20%. The sequencing input was blood. The receptors were sampled from a person aged 18 to 70 in good health.

The chain employs TRBV28 and TRBJ2-7; 8 nucleotides match TRBD2. The length of the CDR3 is 19 residues. The germline V gene has CDR1 MDHEN and CDR2 SYDVKM. V dropped 3 bases and J dropped 4; count of bases not matched to a gene: 20. CDR3 sequence (DNA): TGTGCCAGCAGTTTGACAGGACTAGCCGGTAGGGAGCGTGTTTACGAGCAGTACTTC. As protein: CASSLTGLAGRERVYEQYF.

The genes are TRBV11-1 and TRBJ2-3, with D maybe TRBD2 (5 bases). Germline V lookup: CDR1 SGHAT, CDR2 FQDESV (reference sequence). Trimming stripped 7 bases from V and 1 base from J, with 15 bases between. CDR3 length equals 15 residues. For the CDR3, the DNA is TGTGCCAGCACCCTTAGGAGGTGGGGCACAGATACGCAGTATTTT. Its translation is CASTLRRWGTDTQYF.

The gene calls are TRBV18 and TRBJ2-3; 8 positions match TRBD1. V lost 2 bases to trimming and J lost 2 bases; unmatched junction nucleotides: 9. The CDR3 covers 17 residues. Germline CDR1 and CDR2: KGHSH and LQKENI. In DNA form, the CDR3 reads TGTGCCAGCTCACCAGTATGGGGACAGGCAATCACAGATACGCAGTATTTT. Protein: CASSPVWGQAITDTQYF.

The chain is built from TRBV28 and TRBJ2-7; weak D call: TRBD1 (5 bases). The ends were cut back, 7 bases at V and 6 bases at J, with 22 bases in the middle. This CDR3 is built from 15 residues. Germline values: CDR1 MDHEN, CDR2 SYDVKM. CDR3 residues: CASTMSRGGLLEQYF. Here the CDR3 DNA reads TGTGCCAGCACCATGAGTAGGGGTGGGCTTCTCGAGCAGTACTTC.

The J gene is TRBJ1-1, the V gene TRBV4-3; 11 bases align to TRBD1. Germline V gene data show CDR1 as LGHNA and CDR2 as YSLEER. The CDR3 is 19 residues long. With 1 base clipped from V and 3 bases from J, the junction kept 13 bases outside the gene matches. This CDR3 reads CASSQVRTGGAQRDTEAFF. For the CDR3, the DNA is TGCGCCAGCAGCCAAGTCCGGACAGGGGGCGCCCAGCGAGACACTGAAGCTTTCTTT.

This chain uses TRBV7-2 with TRBJ2-1, with D unclear. The V and J ends lost 2 bases and 8 bases respectively, with 16 bases between them. Germline CDR1 and CDR2: SGHTA and FQGNSA. The CDR3 length is 15 residues. For the CDR3, the DNA is TGTGCCAGCAGCTTAACGATAAAAAATGGCGATGAGCAGTTCTTC. This translates into CASSLTIKNGDEQFF.

There are a few counts of this clone. The rearrangement joins TRBV19 to TRBJ1-1; D unresolved. The CDR3 is 13 residues long. The V end was cut by 4 bases, the J end by 1 base, with 7 bases between. Looked up from germline, CDR1 is LNHDA and CDR2 is SQIVND (reference sequence). The CDR3 here is CASSKTRNTEAFF. The CDR3 DNA is TGTGCCAGTAGTAAGACGAGGAACACTGAAGCTTTCTTT.

The V gene is TRBV15, the J gene TRBJ1-5, with D unresolved. CDR3 size: 12 residues. Trimming left V 0 bases short and J 11 bases short, with 8 bases between. Per germline, CDR1 LNHNV and CDR2 YYDKDF (reference sequence). The DNA for the CDR3 is TGTGCCACCAGCAGAGATCGGGTGTCCCAGCATTTT. Residues: CATSRDRVSQHF.

This clone was seen a few times. The V gene is TRBV4-3, the J gene TRBJ2-7, with unresolved D. The CDR3 is 15 residues long. Trimming removed 0 bases from V and 1 base from J, with 10 bases in between. Germline V gene data show CDR1 as LGHNA and CDR2 as YSLEER. Here the CDR3 DNA reads TGCGCCAGCAGCCAAGAACCCAGCCCGTCCTACGAGCAGTACTTC. Its protein is CASSQEPSPSYEQYF.

This chain connects TRBV6-6 to TRBJ2-7; maybe TRBD1 (6 bases). The CDR3 runs 15 residues. Trimming shortened V by 0 bases and J by 5 bases, and 14 bases separated the two germline ends. The germline CDR1 and CDR2 sequences are MNHNY and SVGAGI (reference sequence). The CDR3 DNA reads as TGTGCCAGCAGTTACTCGATAGGCAGGGGCAACGAGCAGTACTTC. Its protein product is CASSYSIGRGNEQYF.

This clone was counted only a few times. The genes are TRBV19 and TRBJ2-7; 7 positions agree with TRBD2. The CDR3 length is 14 residues. V trimming: 6 bases; J trimming: 3 bases; junction bases outside the gene matches: 8. CDR1 and CDR2 from the germline V gene are LNHDA and SQIVND (reference sequence). The CDR3 bases are TGTGCCAGTAGCTGGGAGGGACGCCACTACGAGCAGTACTTC. It translates to CASSWEGRHYEQYF. The full variable domain, with the rest looked up from reference TRBV19 and TRBJ2-7, is DGGITQSPKYLFRKEGQNVTLSCEQNLNHDAMYWYRQDPGQGLRLIYYSQIVNDFQKGDIAEGYSVSREKKESFPLTVTSAQKNPTAFYLCASSWEGRHYEQYFGPGTRLTVT.

The V call is TRBV28, the J call TRBJ2-5, with 10 bases that match TRBD1. This CDR3 region has 16 residues. Unmatched junction bases numbered 7, after V lost 2 bases and J lost 4 bases. Germline CDR1 is MDHEN and CDR2 is SYDVKM. The CDR3 loop reads CASSLGDRGGGETQYF. In nucleotides, the CDR3 is TGTGCCAGCAGTTTAGGGGACAGGGGAGGGGGAGAGACCCAGTACTTC. Full variable domain (rest looked up from reference TRBV28 and TRBJ2-5): DVKVTQSSRYLVKRTGEKVFLECVQDMDHENMFWYRQDPGLGLRLIYFSYDVKMKEKGDIPEGYSVSREKKERFSLILESASTNQTSMYLCASSLGDRGGGETQYFGPGTRLLVL.

This clone was picked up one time. The genes are TRBV6-5 and TRBJ2-3, with D unresolved. CDR1 MNHEY and CDR2 SVGAGI come from the germline V gene. Trimming cost V 7 bases and J 0 bases, with 8 bases left between them. This CDR3 has 13 residues. CDR3 residues: CASTPTSTDTQYF. The CDR3 bases are TGTGCCAGCACTCCGACTAGCACAGATACGCAGTATTTT.

The chain couples TRBV9 to TRBJ2-7; the D gene could be TRBD1 or TRBD2 (5 bases each). The CDR3 length is 15 residues. Trimming left V 0 bases short and J 7 bases short, with 17 bases between. The germline CDR1 and CDR2 sequences are SGDLS and YYNGEE. CDR3 region: CASSVEGTAVSEQYF. CDR3 nucleotides: TGTGCCAGCAGCGTAGAGGGGACGGCGGTCTCAGAGCAGTACTTC.

This rearrangement joins TRBV29-1 to TRBJ1-3; D unresolved. The CDR3 totals 13 residues. Looked up from germline, CDR1 is SQVTM and CDR2 is ANQGSEA. V was pared by 6 bases and J by 2 bases, with 11 bases between. CDR3 region: CSVPVPPGNTIYF. The CDR3 coding sequence is TGCAGCGTCCCCGTTCCACCTGGAAACACCATATATTTT. The full variable domain, rest sourced from reference TRBV29-1 and TRBJ1-3, is SAVISQKPSRDICQRGTSLTIQCQVDSQVTMMFWYRQQPGQSLTLIATANQGSEATYESGFVIDKFPISRPNLTFSTLTVSNMSPEDSSIYLCSVPVPPGNTIYFGEGSWLTVV.

This chain uses TRBV4-2 with TRBJ1-2; D is uncertain. V lost 1 base and J 1 base, leaving 10 bases between the germline ends. Germline-derived CDR1 and CDR2 are LGHNA and YNFKEQ. The CDR3 has 15 amino acids. The CDR3 DNA reads as TGTGCCAGCAGCCAAGGGACTGCTTTTAACTATGGCTACACCTTC. It is translated as CASSQGTAFNYGYTF.

The rearrangement joins TRBV29-1 to TRBJ2-2, with TRBD1 matching over 7 bases. The ends lost 4 bases at V and 3 bases at J; junction bases unmatched: 5. The germline gives CDR1 SQVTM, CDR2 ANQGSEA. The CDR3 sequence is 14 residues long. The CDR3 DNA reads TGCAGCGTTGTTGTACAGGGGTACACCGGGGAGCTGTTTTTT. Residues: CSVVVQGYTGELFF.

The J gene is TRBJ1-1, the V gene TRBV28, with TRBD1 matching over 7 bases. V trimming: 6 bases; J trimming: 6 bases; junction bases outside the gene matches: 4. The CDR3 consists of 12 residues. Per the germline V gene, CDR1 is MDHEN and CDR2 is SYDVKM. For the CDR3, the DNA is TGTGCCAGCAGGACAGGGTTCCCTGAAGCTTTCTTT. It is translated as CASRTGFPEAFF.

The rearrangement uses TRBV11-2 and TRBJ2-7; D gene unclear. This CDR3 contains 13 residues. Per the germline V gene, CDR1 is SGHAT and CDR2 is FQNNGV. V gave up 1 base and J gave up 2 bases, with 6 bases separating them. The CDR3 sequence: CASSLGFTYEQYF. The CDR3 DNA reads TGTGCCAGCAGCTTAGGGTTCACCTACGAGCAGTACTTC.

The chain uses TRBV7-9 and TRBJ1-2; D is unresolved. The germline V and J ends were trimmed by 1 base and 7 bases, with 7 bases remaining between them. Germline CDR1 is SEHNR and CDR2 is FQNEAQ (reference sequence). The CDR3 runs to 12 residues. CDR3 protein: CASSLGVTGYTF. The CDR3, as DNA: TGTGCCAGCAGCTTAGGGGTAACTGGCTACACCTTC.

This clone was counted once. Here the CDR3 DNA reads TGCGCCAGCAGCTTGGAAATGGACAGGGGGCAGTACTTC. This gives the protein CASSLEMDRGQYF. The V gene is TRBV5-1, the J gene TRBJ2-7, with 9 positions matching TRBD1. The trim removed 0 bases at V and 9 bases at J, leaving 4 bases unmatched. The CDR3 covers 13 residues. Germline CDR1 is SGHRS and CDR2 is YFSETQ.

The chain links TRBV11-2 to TRBJ2-1, with 9 bases matching TRBD1. V dropped 5 bases and J dropped 4; count of bases not matched to a gene: 6. Per the germline V gene, CDR1 is SGHAT and CDR2 is FQNNGV. The CDR3 contains 15 residues. The CDR3 loop reads CASSQTGTGYNEQFF. The CDR3 nucleotides are TGTGCCAGCAGCCAGACCGGGACAGGGTACAATGAGCAGTTCTTC.

This rearrangement joins TRBV6-5 to TRBJ1-2; D ambiguous. Germline loops: CDR1 MNHEY, CDR2 SVGAGI. Trimming stripped 2 bases from V and 3 bases from J, with 13 bases between. The CDR3 spans 15 residues. The CDR3 region is CASSYHSGRDYGYTF. The CDR3, as DNA: TGTGCCAGCAGTTACCACAGCGGTAGGGACTATGGCTACACCTTC.

The V and J genes are TRBV7-9 and TRBJ1-4; D unclear. The CDR3 loop spans 14 amino acids. CDR1 and CDR2 (germline): SEHNR, FQNEAQ (reference sequence). The V and J ends lost 3 bases and 4 bases respectively, with 9 bases between them. CDR3 in amino acids: CASSFQANNEKLFF. The CDR3 coding sequence is TGTGCCAGCAGCTTCCAGGCAAATAATGAAAAACTGTTTTTT. Combining the CDR3 with reference TRBV7-9 and TRBJ1-4 gives the whole variable domain DTGVSQNPRHKITKRGQNVTFRCDPISEHNRLYWYRQTLGQGPEFLTYFQNEAQLEKSRLLSDRFSAERPKGSFSTLEIQRTEQGDSAMYLCASSFQANNEKLFFGSGTQLSVL.

This clone has only one observation. This chain links TRBV9 with TRBJ2-1; 16 bases line up with TRBD2. J gave up 7 bases and V 3 bases, and 4 bases lay outside the gene matches. Germline V CDR1 and CDR2: SGDLS, YYNGEE. The CDR3 extends over 16 amino acids. The CDR3 region has the DNA TGTGCCAGCAGCGCGGGACTAGCGGGAGGGCAGAATGAGCAGTTCTTC. It translates to CASSAGLAGGQNEQFF.

The chain has TRBV4-2 and TRBJ2-6; D may be TRBD1 or TRBD2 (5 bases each). In germline, CDR1 is LGHNA, CDR2 YNFKEQ. There are 17 residues in the CDR3. Trimming removed 1 base from V and 0 bases from J, with 10 bases in between. CDR3 sequence (DNA): TGTGCCAGCAGCCAAGTAAGGGACGGCTCTGGGGCCAACGTCCTGACTTTC. It specifies CASSQVRDGSGANVLTF.

The rearrangement uses TRBV4-2 and TRBJ2-3; maybe TRBD1 (7 bases). This CDR3 spans 16 amino acids. Trimming took 8 bases from V and 1 from J, leaving 19 bases between them. Germline lookup yields CDR1 LGHNA and CDR2 YNFKEQ. The CDR3 bases are TGTGCCAGCCCCTCCCCCAGGGGGGCCTGCACAGATACGCAGTATTTT. Protein product: CASPSPRGACTDTQYF.

This chain links TRBV5-6 with TRBJ2-7; tentative D call: TRBD1 (5 bases). Per germline, CDR1 SGHDT and CDR2 YYEEEE. The CDR3 contains 13 residues. Trimming took off 0 bases at V and 1 base at J, with 5 bases between the two ends. The CDR3 DNA sequence: TGTGCCAGCAGCTTGGGACAGTCCTACGAGCAGTACTTC. Amino acid sequence: CASSLGQSYEQYF.

The chain combines TRBV4-2 with TRBJ2-3; a possible D gene is TRBD2 (5 bases). CDR3 size: 15 residues. V was cut by 0 bases and J by 6 bases, with 13 bases left in between. CDR1 LGHNA and CDR2 YNFKEQ come from the germline V gene. The CDR3 sequence: CASSQDLRATDTQYF. CDR3 sequence (DNA): TGTGCCAGCAGCCAAGATCTGAGGGCTACCGATACGCAGTATTTT.

This chain uses TRBV6-5 with TRBJ1-4, with TRBD1 as a possible D gene (5 bases). V was cut by 6 bases and J by 3 bases, with 14 bases left in between. The CDR3 sequence is 15 residues long. In germline, CDR1 is MNHEY, CDR2 SVGAGI. As DNA, the CDR3 is TGTGCCAGCAGACAACGGGGGGGAGCTAATGAAAAACTGTTTTTT. It specifies CASRQRGGANEKLFF.

The chain has TRBV4-3 and TRBJ2-7; possible D gene TRBD2, 5 bases. CDR1 is LGHNA, CDR2 YSLEER, per germline. The V end lost 4 bases, the J end lost 5 bases, and 21 bases lay between the germline ends. CDR3 length: 16 residues. The CDR3 sequence: CASSRNSGRGRDEQYF. The DNA of the CDR3 is TGCGCCAGCAGCCGAAACTCGGGAAGAGGGAGAGACGAGCAGTACTTC.

The V gene is TRBV9, the J gene TRBJ2-3, with 8 bases that match TRBD2. The CDR3 has 16 amino acids. Trimming cost V 4 bases and J 1 base; bases outside gene matches: 8. Germline-derived CDR1 and CDR2 are SGDLS and YYNGEE. DNA of the CDR3: TGTGCCAGCAGCCCCTCCGGGGGGGGCGGCACAGATACGCAGTATTTT. It codes for CASSPSGGGGTDTQYF.